The 22 T cell receptor beta chains below were found in one sample sequenced in a study of a mutant IDH1 vaccine in newly diagnosed glioma. Generated by immunoSEQ multiplex PCR, the TCRdb table keeps only in-frame clones and is missing some. Of fewer than 35,000 clones listed, 90% were seen once; the top ten hold around 20%. Antigen specificity for these receptors is unknown. Time point denoted: week 11, during vaccination. The vaccine gave 300 ug of a 20-mer mutant IDH1 peptide subcutaneously per dose. Sequenced material: PBMCs, taken from a glioma patient whose treatment included an IDH1 peptide vaccine. These receptors came from a man aged 18 to 30 with glioma.

This chain links TRBV5-5 with TRBJ2-2, with 12 bases fitting TRBD2. The J segment lost 0 bases and the V segment lost 4 bases, leaving 4 bases of the junction unmatched. There are 17 residues in the CDR3. The germline CDR1 and CDR2 sequences are SGHKS and YYEKEE (reference sequence). This CDR3 reads CASSAGLAGTNTGELFF. The CDR3 DNA sequence: TGTGCCAGCAGCGCCGGACTAGCGGGGACGAACACCGGGGAGCTGTTTTTT.

V is TRBV5-1 and J is TRBJ2-7; TRBD2 agrees at 9 bases. Germline-derived CDR1 and CDR2 are SGHRS and YFSETQ. The CDR3 contains 15 residues. The V gene end was trimmed by 1 base and the J gene end by 5 bases; junction bases not matched to a gene: 7. CDR3 bases: TGCGCCAGCAGCTTGTTTAGCGGGAGCACAGACGAGCAGTACTTC. It encodes CASSLFSGSTDEQYF.

The chain has TRBV7-6 and TRBJ2-5; D tentatively reads TRBD1 or TRBD2 (5 bases each). Deletions cut 7 bases from V and 2 bases from J, with 20 bases between. The CDR3 length is 16 residues. Germline CDR1 reads SGHVS; CDR2 reads FNYEAQ. This CDR3 reads CASTSQGRARQETQYF. The CDR3 DNA is TGTGCCAGCACCTCCCAGGGACGTGCCCGGCAAGAGACCCAGTACTTC. The full variable domain, with the rest looked up from reference TRBV7-6 and TRBJ2-5, is GAGVSQSPRYKVTKRGQDVALRCDPISGHVSLYWYRQALGQGPEFLTYFNYEAQQDKSGLPNDRFSAERPEGSISTLTIQRTEQRDSAMYRCASTSQGRARQETQYFGPGTRLLVL.

The V and J genes are TRBV6-5 and TRBJ2-5; 9 bases are a match to TRBD2. Losses at the gene ends were 6 bases for V and 5 bases for J; bases not matched to a gene: 4. The CDR3 runs to 13 residues. Germline-derived CDR1 and CDR2 are MNHEY and SVGAGI. DNA of the CDR3: TGTGCCAGCAGGGGGACTAGCACGGAGACCCAGTACTTC. Amino acids: CASRGTSTETQYF.

The chain joins TRBV10-3 to TRBJ1-1; 9 nucleotides align to TRBD1. The CDR3 has 17 residues. Germline V CDR1 and CDR2: ENHRY, SYGVKD. V lost 4 bases and J lost 2; bases outside the gene matches: 11. CDR3 nucleotides: TGTGCCATCAGTGCCGGGACAGGGAGGGCTCTTAACACTGAAGCTTTCTTT. It specifies CAISAGTGRALNTEAFF.

The chain recombines TRBV30 with TRBJ1-5; a weak D match, TRBD1 (6 bases). The CDR3 totals 11 residues. Per germline, CDR1 GTSNPN and CDR2 SVGIG (reference sequence). V lost 1 base and J 15 bases, leaving 13 bases between the germline ends. The CDR3 spells CAWSGVGGPHF. The DNA for the CDR3 is TGTGCCTGGAGTGGGGTCGGGGGCCCGCATTTT.

The chain combines TRBV30 with TRBJ2-1; D possibly uses TRBD1 or TRBD2 (6 bases each). V shed 2 bases and J shed 9 bases, with 11 bases lying between them. CDR3 size: 12 residues. Germline V gives CDR1 GTSNPN, CDR2 SVGIG (reference sequence). The CDR3 loop is CAWSRGQGEQFF. Written as DNA, the CDR3 is TGTGCCTGGAGTCGGGGGCAGGGTGAGCAGTTCTTC.

The rearrangement joins TRBV19 to TRBJ2-3, with a weak D call TRBD2 (5 bases). Trimming took off 5 bases at V and 8 bases at J, with 14 bases between the two ends. The CDR3 is made up of 13 amino acids. CDR1 is LNHDA, CDR2 SQIVND, per germline (reference sequence). In DNA, the CDR3 is TGTGCCAGTAGTTCGAACTACGGAGGTACGCAGTATTTT. This gives the protein CASSSNYGGTQYF.

The chain combines TRBV30 with TRBJ2-4; either TRBD1 or TRBD2 may supply D (5 bases each). V lost 5 bases to trimming and J lost 6 bases, with 20 bases between them. The CDR3 is 15 residues long. CDR1 and CDR2 from the germline V gene are GTSNPN and SVGIG (reference sequence). CDR3 sequence: CAWYNPGTSRNIQYF. CDR3 nucleotide sequence: TGTGCCTGGTACAACCCCGGGACCAGTCGAAACATTCAGTACTTC. Full variable domain (remainder filled in from reference TRBV30 and TRBJ2-4): SQTIHQWPATLVQPVGSPLSLECTVEGTSNPNLYWYRQAAGRGLQLLFYSVGIGQISSEVPQNLSASRPQDRQFILSSKKLLLSDSGFYLCAWYNPGTSRNIQYFGAGTRLSVL.

This clone has a single count. V is TRBV30 and J is TRBJ1-2; 7 positions match TRBD1. The ends lost 5 bases at V and 7 bases at J; junction bases unmatched: 7. Looked up from germline, CDR1 is GTSNPN and CDR2 is SVGIG (reference sequence). The CDR3 length is 12 residues. CDR3: CAWDTGAGGYTF. The CDR3 coding sequence is TGTGCCTGGGATACAGGGGCTGGTGGCTACACCTTC.

The chain employs TRBV6-5 and TRBJ2-7; 11 bases match TRBD2. Trimming took 6 bases from V and 2 from J; bases not matched to a gene: 6. This CDR3 is 15 amino acids long. Germline lookup yields CDR1 MNHEY and CDR2 SVGAGI. CDR3 sequence (DNA): TGTGCCAGCAGAACCGTAGCGGGAGGGACCTACGAGCAGTACTTC. Translation gives CASRTVAGGTYEQYF.

J is TRBJ1-1 and V is TRBV5-6, with a possible D match to TRBD1 (5 bases). There are 14 residues in the CDR3. Germline V gene lookup returns CDR1 SGHDT and CDR2 YYEEEE. V was trimmed by 6 bases and J by 7 bases, leaving 19 bases between them. The CDR3 reads CASNQRGPGGEAFF. In DNA form, the CDR3 reads TGTGCCAGCAACCAGCGCGGGCCCGGGGGTGAAGCTTTCTTT.

This rearrangement joins TRBV7-9 to TRBJ1-1; D remains ambiguous. The V end was cut by 1 base, the J end by 1 base, with 10 bases between. This CDR3 is 15 amino acids long. Germline V gene data show CDR1 as SEHNR and CDR2 as FQNEAQ (reference sequence). The CDR3 protein is CASSLGLTANTEAFF. The CDR3 nucleotides read TGTGCCAGCAGCTTAGGTTTGACGGCGAACACTGAAGCTTTCTTT.

This clone was counted once. V gene TRBV29-1 combines with J gene TRBJ2-5; 10 nucleotides line up with TRBD2. The trim removed 7 bases at V and 6 bases at J, leaving 11 bases unmatched. This CDR3 has 14 amino acids. Germline assignment: CDR1 SQVTM and CDR2 ANQGSEA. CDR3 coding DNA: TGCAGCGGAAAAGCGGGAGGGCCGGTCCAGACCCAGTACTTC. Encoded protein: CSGKAGGPVQTQYF.

This rearrangement joins TRBV12-5 to TRBJ2-3; D is perhaps TRBD2 (5 bases). Trimming stripped 1 base from V and 4 bases from J, with 9 bases between. This CDR3 is 14 amino acids long. Germline V lookup: CDR1 LGHNT, CDR2 FRNRAP. Here the CDR3 DNA reads TGTGCTAGTGGTTTGGAGCGGAGCGCAGATACGCAGTATTTT. Translated: CASGLERSADTQYF.

This clone appeared a few times. The J gene is TRBJ1-5, the V gene TRBV30, with D possibly TRBD1 on 5 matching bases. The CDR3 spans 16 residues. V lost 1 base to trimming and J lost 1 base, with 14 bases between them. Germline assignment: CDR1 GTSNPN and CDR2 SVGIG (reference sequence). This chain's CDR3 is CAWSARGGVSNQPQHF. CDR3 in DNA: TGTGCCTGGAGTGCCCGGGGGGGAGTAAGCAATCAGCCCCAGCATTTT.

Note on this clone: The junction does not match germline at one end; this may be a read error. The V and J genes are TRBV29-1 and TRBJ1-1, with 7 bases identical to TRBD1. Germline V CDR1 and CDR2: SQVTM, ANQGSEA. The CDR3 runs 14 residues. CDR3 nucleotide sequence: TGCAGTGTTGAAGACAGGGCCCCGGACACTGAAGCTTTCTTT. The encoded protein is CSVEDRAPDTEAFF.

The chain recombines TRBV10-3 with TRBJ1-1; the D is unclear. V was trimmed by 0 bases and J by 8 bases, leaving 7 bases between them. The CDR3 extends over 12 amino acids. Germline-derived CDR1 and CDR2 are ENHRY and SYGVKD. This chain's CDR3 is CAISESRLEAFF. The CDR3 DNA reads TGTGCCATCAGTGAGTCGAGGTTAGAAGCTTTCTTT.

The chain recombines TRBV7-2 with TRBJ1-5, with no clear D. V was pared by 6 bases and J by 1 base, with 10 bases between. CDR3 length equals 14 residues. Germline V gene lookup returns CDR1 SGHTA and CDR2 FQGNSA. CDR3 in amino acids: CASSLLMSNQPQHF. The CDR3, as DNA: TGTGCCAGCAGTTTATTGATGAGCAATCAGCCCCAGCATTTT.

This chain connects TRBV29-1 to TRBJ2-4; D is perhaps TRBD2 (5 bases). Trimming removed 0 bases from V and 15 bases from J, with 15 bases in between. The CDR3 covers 12 residues. Germline V gene data show CDR1 as SQVTM and CDR2 as ANQGSEA. In DNA, the CDR3 is TGCAGCGTTGAAGATCAAACGGGGATAGGGTACTTC. It yields the protein CSVEDQTGIGYF.

Concerning this clone itself: This sample includes further DNA sequences coding for the same CDR3. The chain is built from TRBV30 and TRBJ1-2; no clear D. This CDR3 region has 13 residues. Trimming stripped 1 base from V and 4 bases from J, with 10 bases between. From germline, CDR1 is GTSNPN and CDR2 SVGIG (reference sequence). CDR3 in DNA: TGTGCCTGGAGTGAGGACGGCTTCTATGGCTACACCTTC. Translating it yields CAWSEDGFYGYTF.

The V gene is TRBV5-1, the J gene TRBJ2-7, with 11 bases lining up with TRBD2. The CDR3 sequence is 17 residues long. Trimming at V came to 0 bases and at J to 0 bases, leaving 5 bases not matched to a gene. The V gene's germline CDR1 is SGHRS and CDR2 YFSETQ. CDR3 in amino acids: CASSLVGLAVSSYEQYF. The CDR3 bases are TGCGCCAGCAGCTTGGTGGGACTAGCGGTTAGCTCCTACGAGCAGTACTTC.